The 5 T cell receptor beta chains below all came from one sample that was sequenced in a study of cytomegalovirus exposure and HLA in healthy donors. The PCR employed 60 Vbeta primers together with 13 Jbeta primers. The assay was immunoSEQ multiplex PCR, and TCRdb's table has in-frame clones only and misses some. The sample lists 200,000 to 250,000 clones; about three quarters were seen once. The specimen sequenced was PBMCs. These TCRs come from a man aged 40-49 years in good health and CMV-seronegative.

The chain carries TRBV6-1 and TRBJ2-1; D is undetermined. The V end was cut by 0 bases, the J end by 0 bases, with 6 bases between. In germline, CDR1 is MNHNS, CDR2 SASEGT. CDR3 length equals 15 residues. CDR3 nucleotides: TGTGCCAGCAGTGAAGCGGTTAGCTCCTACAATGAGCAGTTCTTC. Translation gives CASSEAVSSYNEQFF.

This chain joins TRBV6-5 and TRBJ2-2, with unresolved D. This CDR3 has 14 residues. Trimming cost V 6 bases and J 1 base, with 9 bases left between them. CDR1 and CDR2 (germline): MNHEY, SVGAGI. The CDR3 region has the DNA TGTGCCAGCAGCCTCTCGGGGAACACCGGGGAGCTGTTTTTT. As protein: CASSLSGNTGELFF.

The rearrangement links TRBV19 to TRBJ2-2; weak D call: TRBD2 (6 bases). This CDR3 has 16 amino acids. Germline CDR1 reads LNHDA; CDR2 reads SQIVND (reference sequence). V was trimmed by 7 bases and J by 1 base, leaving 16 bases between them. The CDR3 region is CASTNYGGLNTGELFF. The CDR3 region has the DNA TGTGCCAGTACCAATTACGGGGGTTTGAACACCGGGGAGCTGTTTTTT.

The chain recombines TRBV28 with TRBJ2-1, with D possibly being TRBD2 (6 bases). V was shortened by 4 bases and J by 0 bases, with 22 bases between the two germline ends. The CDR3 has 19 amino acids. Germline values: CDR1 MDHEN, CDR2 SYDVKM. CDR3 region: CASSWVAASQYSSYNEQFF. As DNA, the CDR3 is TGTGCCAGCAGTTGGGTAGCGGCGAGTCAATATAGCTCCTACAATGAGCAGTTCTTC.

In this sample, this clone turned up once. The CDR3 sequence: CASSQPDGLAGGFRETQYF. The CDR3 DNA reads TGTGCCAGCAGCCAACCCGATGGCCTAGCGGGGGGGTTCCGGGAGACCCAGTACTTC. The chain links TRBV4-2 to TRBJ2-5; TRBD2 agrees at 12 bases. This CDR3 contains 19 residues. With 2 bases clipped from V and 5 bases from J, the junction kept 15 bases outside the gene matches. Germline CDR1 reads LGHNA; CDR2 reads YNFKEQ.